These 26 T cell receptor beta chains were sequenced from one sample in a study of CD8+ T cells in alopecia areata. The treatment here: oral pan-JAK inhibitor, 5-10 mg twice daily. Sequencing relied on a cDNA template that was reverse transcribed from extracted RNA. Profiling relied on immunoSEQ multiplex PCR, and the TCRdb table lists in-frame clones only, not all of them. The table lists roughly 280,000 clones, 60% of them singletons. This sample comprised CD4+ T cells sorted from blood, obtained at week 52, from a patient treated with tofacitinib. The source of these receptors is a human donor with alopecia areata.

The chain uses TRBV5-1 and TRBJ1-5; D may be TRBD1 (6 bases). Trimming pared 4 bases from V and 1 base from J, leaving 12 bases between. Germline values: CDR1 SGHRS, CDR2 YFSETQ. The CDR3 extends over 15 amino acids. The CDR3 DNA follows: TGCGCCAGCAGCGTGAGAGGGGGGAGCAATCAGCCCCAGCATTTT. Protein: CASSVRGGSNQPQHF.

This chain links TRBV5-1 with TRBJ2-1; D possibly corresponds to TRBD1 (6 bases). Germline V gene lookup returns CDR1 SGHRS and CDR2 YFSETQ. The CDR3 loop spans 15 amino acids. The V end was cut by 4 bases, the J end by 1 base, with 12 bases between. CDR3 sequence reads: CASSGGLRSYNEQFF. In DNA form, the CDR3 reads TGCGCCAGCAGCGGGGGCTTAAGGTCCTACAATGAGCAGTTCTTC.

The CDR3: CASSLAAFQETQYF. The CDR3 DNA sequence: TGCGCCAGCAGCTTGGCGGCATTTCAAGAGACCCAGTACTTC. The chain has TRBV5-1 and TRBJ2-5; D call uncertain. Germline V gives CDR1 SGHRS, CDR2 YFSETQ. Deletions cut 0 bases from V and 2 bases from J, with 8 bases between. This CDR3 region has 14 residues.

The V gene is TRBV29-1, the J gene TRBJ2-3; D is perhaps TRBD1 (5 bases). The V and J ends lost 6 bases and 5 bases respectively, with 15 bases between them. The germline CDR1 and CDR2 sequences are SQVTM and ANQGSEA. This CDR3 has 13 residues. The CDR3 bases are TGCAGCGTAGCTCGTGGGCAGGGAGATACGCAGTATTTT. Protein sequence: CSVARGQGDTQYF.

The rearrangement joins TRBV29-1 to TRBJ1-2, with TRBD1 matching over 9 bases. Germline V gene data show CDR1 as SQVTM and CDR2 as ANQGSEA. V lost 4 bases, J lost 5 bases, and 5 bases stayed unmatched. The CDR3 is made up of 13 amino acids. Here the CDR3 reads CSVADRGRYGYTF. For the CDR3, the DNA is TGCAGCGTTGCGGACAGGGGTCGATATGGCTACACCTTC. The full variable domain, with the rest looked up from reference TRBV29-1 and TRBJ1-2, is SAVISQKPSRDICQRGTSLTIQCQVDSQVTMMFWYRQQPGQSLTLIATANQGSEATYESGFVIDKFPISRPNLTFSTLTVSNMSPEDSSIYLCSVADRGRYGYTFGSGTRLTVV.

The chain uses TRBV30 and TRBJ1-6; 7 bases match TRBD1. The V and J ends lost 4 bases and 7 bases, in that order; junction bases with no gene match: 4. CDR3 length: 13 residues. CDR1 is GTSNPN and CDR2 is SVGIG in the germline V gene (reference sequence). CDR3 DNA: TGTGCCTGGAAAAGACAGGGAAATTCACCCCTCCACTTT. The encoded protein is CAWKRQGNSPLHF.

The rearrangement links TRBV29-1 to TRBJ2-7, with no clear D. In germline, CDR1 is SQVTM, CDR2 ANQGSEA. This CDR3 region has 11 residues. The V end lost 7 bases, the J end lost 9 bases, and 16 bases lay between the germline ends. Here the CDR3 DNA reads TGCAGCGCCCTCGGACCCACCGGGCAGTACTTC. It encodes CSALGPTGQYF.

The rearrangement uses TRBV7-2 and TRBJ1-5; 9 bases map to TRBD1. Germline lookup yields CDR1 SGHTA and CDR2 FQGNSA. CDR3 length: 17 residues. Trimming took 5 bases from V and 4 from J; bases not matched to a gene: 12. Here the CDR3 DNA reads TGTGCCAGCAGCCCCGGAGGCTGGGACAGGGTAAATCAGCCCCAGCATTTT. It translates to CASSPGGWDRVNQPQHF.

The V gene is TRBV4-1, the J gene TRBJ1-2; D may be TRBD1 (6 bases). The CDR3 consists of 13 residues. The V end lost 1 base, the J end lost 7 bases, and 10 bases lay between the germline ends. Germline loops: CDR1 MGHRA, CDR2 YSYEKL. In nucleotides, the CDR3 is TGCGCCAGCAGCCAAGTACAGGGAGGTGGCTACACCTTC. This sequence encodes CASSQVQGGGYTF.

The CDR3 protein is CSVERLGYGYTF. CDR3 DNA: TGCAGCGTTGAAAGACTCGGCTATGGCTACACCTTC. V is TRBV29-1 and J is TRBJ1-2; unclear D gene. CDR1 is SQVTM and CDR2 is ANQGSEA in the germline V gene. V was shortened by 2 bases and J by 4 bases, with 8 bases between the two germline ends. The length of the CDR3 is 12 residues.

This clone was observed many times. The chain employs TRBV29-1 and TRBJ1-2; 8 bases map to TRBD1. This CDR3 contains 10 residues. Trimming cost V 6 bases and J 6 bases; bases outside gene matches: 0. In germline, CDR1 is SQVTM, CDR2 ANQGSEA. The CDR3 bases are TGCAGCGTACAGGGGGATGGCTACACCTTC. Its protein is CSVQGDGYTF. Full variable domain (missing parts from reference TRBV29-1 and TRBJ1-2): SAVISQKPSRDICQRGTSLTIQCQVDSQVTMMFWYRQQPGQSLTLIATANQGSEATYESGFVIDKFPISRPNLTFSTLTVSNMSPEDSSIYLCSVQGDGYTFGSGTRLTVV.

The V and J genes are TRBV19 and TRBJ2-5; D may match TRBD1 or TRBD2 (6 bases each). This CDR3 has 16 residues. The germline V gene has CDR1 LNHDA and CDR2 SQIVND (reference sequence). V lost 4 bases and J lost 2, with 17 bases in between. The CDR3 nucleotides are TGTGCCAGTAGTACCCGAACAGGGACTGCACAAGAGACCCAGTACTTC. This translates into CASSTRTGTAQETQYF.

This clone was observed a handful of times. The chain carries TRBV29-1 and TRBJ2-2; no definite D call. Germline V gene lookup returns CDR1 SQVTM and CDR2 ANQGSEA. Trimming took off 5 bases at V and 0 bases at J, with 10 bases between the two ends. The CDR3 extends over 14 amino acids. This CDR3 is CSVTPSTNTGELFF. CDR3 nucleotides: TGCAGCGTTACACCCTCAACGAACACCGGGGAGCTGTTTTTT.

The DNA for the CDR3 is TGTGCCAGCAGCTGGTACACGGCGTCTGGGGCCAACGTCCTGACTTTC. Encoded protein: CASSWYTASGANVLTF. This rearrangement joins TRBV7-9 to TRBJ2-6; no reliable D call. The length of the CDR3 is 16 residues. Germline V CDR1 and CDR2: SEHNR, FQNEAQ (reference sequence). Trimming cost V 4 bases and J 1 base, with 11 bases left between them.

The J gene is TRBJ2-7, the V gene TRBV6-5, with D maybe TRBD1 (5 bases). The germline V and J ends were trimmed by 7 bases and 0 bases, with 7 bases remaining between them. Germline V gives CDR1 MNHEY, CDR2 SVGAGI. CDR3 length equals 12 residues. The CDR3 DNA reads TGTGCCAGCACAGGGTTCTCCTACGAGCAGTACTTC. Translated, it gives CASTGFSYEQYF.

This sequence joins TRBV2 and TRBJ1-1; D possibly corresponds to TRBD1 (6 bases). The CDR3 extends over 15 amino acids. Trimming removed 8 bases at V and 1 base at J, with 17 bases between. CDR1 and CDR2 (germline): SNHLY, FYNNEI. CDR3 sequence (DNA): TGTGCCAGCGGGTACCAGGGGTGGAGGAACACTGAAGCTTTCTTT. Translated: CASGYQGWRNTEAFF. Drawing the rest from reference TRBV2 and TRBJ1-1, the complete variable domain is EPEVTQTPSHQVTQMGQEVILRCVPISNHLYFYWYRQILGQKVEFLVSFYNNEISEKSEIFDDQFSVERPDGSNFTLKIRSTKLEDSAMYFCASGYQGWRNTEAFFGQGTRLTVV.

The chain joins TRBV30 to TRBJ1-5, with D possibly matching TRBD1 (5 bases). Germline V gives CDR1 GTSNPN, CDR2 SVGIG (reference sequence). The CDR3 is 14 amino acids. With 0 bases removed from V and 6 bases from J, the gap between germline ends came to 12 bases. In DNA, the CDR3 is TGTGCCTGGAGTGTTGGGGGAAATGTTCAGCCCCAGCATTTT. It encodes CAWSVGGNVQPQHF.

This clone was picked up a small number of times. This chain connects TRBV30 to TRBJ1-4, with D possibly being TRBD1 (6 bases). Trimming removed 8 bases from V and 5 bases from J, with 15 bases in between. CDR3 size: 13 residues. The germline V gene encodes CDR1 GTSNPN and CDR2 SVGIG (reference sequence). The CDR3 sequence is CATWIQGNEKLFF. The CDR3 DNA follows: TGTGCCACGTGGATACAGGGAAATGAAAAACTGTTTTTT.

The rearrangement uses TRBV30 and TRBJ2-3; D is uncertain. Trimming shortened V by 6 bases and J by 5 bases, and 12 bases separated the two germline ends. The germline V gene has CDR1 GTSNPN and CDR2 SVGIG (reference sequence). The CDR3 length is 12 residues. For the CDR3, the DNA is TGTGCCTGCAACCTTAGAGGAGATACGCAGTATTTT. The encoded protein is CACNLRGDTQYF.

The V gene is TRBV30, the J gene TRBJ1-2; 8 positions agree with TRBD1. Trimming removed 4 bases from V and 4 bases from J; junction bases left unmatched: 5. This CDR3 spans 13 amino acids. Germline V gene lookup returns CDR1 GTSNPN and CDR2 SVGIG (reference sequence). Here the CDR3 reads CAWTAGTGYGYTF. The CDR3, as DNA: TGTGCCTGGACCGCCGGGACAGGCTATGGCTACACCTTC. Complete variable domain (other parts from reference TRBV30 and TRBJ1-2): SQTIHQWPATLVQPVGSPLSLECTVEGTSNPNLYWYRQAAGRGLQLLFYSVGIGQISSEVPQNLSASRPQDRQFILSSKKLLLSDSGFYLCAWTAGTGYGYTFGSGTRLTVV.

CDR3: CASSFITAGATGANVLTF. In DNA form, the CDR3 reads TGCGCCAGCAGCTTCATTACAGCGGGGGCCACTGGGGCCAACGTCCTGACTTTC. The rearrangement links TRBV5-1 to TRBJ2-6; the match to TRBD2 covers 8 bases. V trimming: 2 bases; J trimming: 2 bases; junction bases outside the gene matches: 9. Germline CDR1 is SGHRS and CDR2 is YFSETQ. The CDR3 has 18 amino acids.

This clone was counted a few times. The J gene is TRBJ2-5, the V gene TRBV19; 7 positions agree with TRBD2. With 5 bases clipped from V and 5 bases from J, the junction kept 5 bases outside the gene matches. CDR3 size: 13 residues. Per the germline V gene, CDR1 is LNHDA and CDR2 is SQIVND (reference sequence). This chain's CDR3 is CASSWTSRETQYF. CDR3 DNA sequence: TGTGCCAGTAGTTGGACTAGTCGGGAGACCCAGTACTTC.

The gene calls are TRBV29-1 and TRBJ2-6; D is perhaps TRBD1 or TRBD2 (6 bases each). The CDR3 is 16 amino acids. V dropped 5 bases and J dropped 0 bases, with 14 bases sitting between them. Germline values: CDR1 SQVTM, CDR2 ANQGSEA. The CDR3 region has the DNA TGCAGCGTTCGGGGGACATTTGGCTCTGGGGCCAACGTCCTGACTTTC. Encoded protein: CSVRGTFGSGANVLTF.

About this clone: Other DNA sequences in the same sample also yield this CDR3. The rearrangement joins TRBV29-1 to TRBJ1-2, with 7 bases identical to TRBD1. The CDR3 totals 12 residues. Germline-derived CDR1 and CDR2 are SQVTM and ANQGSEA. The V gene end was trimmed by 3 bases and the J gene end by 2 bases; junction bases not matched to a gene: 0. The CDR3 coding sequence is TGCAGCGTTGAGACAGGGAACTATGGCTACACCTTC. This codes for CSVETGNYGYTF. Filled out from reference TRBV29-1 and TRBJ1-2, the complete variable domain reads SAVISQKPSRDICQRGTSLTIQCQVDSQVTMMFWYRQQPGQSLTLIATANQGSEATYESGFVIDKFPISRPNLTFSTLTVSNMSPEDSSIYLCSVETGNYGYTFGSGTRLTVV.

This clone was recorded only once. The V and J genes are TRBV5-1 and TRBJ1-1; D is ambiguous. V gave up 4 bases and J gave up 5 bases, with 12 bases separating them. The germline CDR1 and CDR2 sequences are SGHRS and YFSETQ. The CDR3 consists of 13 residues. CDR3 DNA sequence: TGCGCCAGCAGCCCCGAACATCGGACTGAAGCTTTCTTT. It yields the protein CASSPEHRTEAFF. Together with reference TRBV5-1 and TRBJ1-1, the CDR3 gives the full variable domain: KAGVTQTPRYLIKTRGQQVTLSCSPISGHRSVSWYQQTPGQGLQFLFEYFSETQRNKGNFPGRFSGRQFSNSRSEMNVSTLELGDSALYLCASSPEHRTEAFFGQGTRLTVV.

The chain joins TRBV7-9 to TRBJ1-5; 9 bases fit TRBD1. With 5 bases clipped from V and 2 bases from J, the junction kept 16 bases outside the gene matches. Germline V gene lookup returns CDR1 SEHNR and CDR2 FQNEAQ (reference sequence). The CDR3 contains 19 residues. The CDR3 loop is CASSPTSGTGRDGNQPQHF. The CDR3 coding sequence is TGTGCCAGCAGCCCGACTTCCGGGACAGGGAGGGATGGCAATCAGCCCCAGCATTTT.